This TCR beta chain was sequenced for a study of T-cell reconstitution after alpha-beta-depleted transplantation in children. Unique molecular identifiers were used to barcode this TCRbeta library. TCRdb reprocessed the PCR reads via MiXCR and lists one record per CDR3 protein. The table lists some 640,000 distinct CDR3 sequences, around 16% of them singletons, with approximately 1% in the top ten. With 4 bases removed from V and 2 bases from J, the gap between germline ends came to 20 bases. The germline V gene encodes CDR1 MGHRA and CDR2 YSYEKL. The CDR3 is 17 residues long. This receptor was identified in a human donor who donated a stem cell graft to a child with acute myeloid leukemia. Material: PBMCs from the stem cell graft donor, obtained from the stem cell graft. The rearrangement joins TRBV4-1 to TRBJ1-1; D possibly corresponds to TRBD1 (5 bases). The CDR3: CASSLGPTEDPNTEAFF. CDR3 DNA: TGCGCCAGCAGCCTCGGCCCGACAGAAGATCCCAACACTGAAGCTTTCTTT.